Each of the 27 T cell receptor beta chains below was sequenced from the same sample in a study of technical replicates of blood from several donors. The data were produced by immunoSEQ multiplex PCR, yet TCRdb's version contains in-frame clones alone and is incomplete. The table lists approximately 77,000 clones, 90% to 95% of them singletons. Sequenced material: T cells isolated from PBMCs. The receptor set was obtained from a human donor in good health.

The rearrangement uses TRBV10-2 and TRBJ1-4; no clear D. Trimming removed 2 bases at V and 8 bases at J, with 12 bases between. Germline CDR1 and CDR2: WSHSY and SAAADI. This CDR3 spans 14 amino acids. CDR3 residues: CASSENGRREKLFF. The CDR3 nucleotides are TGCGCCAGCAGTGAGAATGGCAGGAGGGAAAAACTGTTTTTT.

The chain has TRBV27 and TRBJ1-5; TRBD1 agrees at 10 bases. Germline loops: CDR1 MNHEY, CDR2 SMNVEV (reference sequence). This CDR3 has 18 residues. J was trimmed by 3 bases and V by 2 bases; bases with no gene match: 10. CDR3 sequence reads: CASSLTFGTGALNQPQHF. The CDR3 nucleotides read TGTGCCAGCAGTTTAACATTCGGGACAGGGGCACTCAATCAGCCCCAGCATTTT.

The table lists this clone with a count of one. The genes are TRBV5-1 and TRBJ1-1; 9 bases fit TRBD1. This CDR3 contains 16 residues. Germline V gene lookup returns CDR1 SGHRS and CDR2 YFSETQ. The junction had 5 bases not matched to a gene; V was cut back by 0 bases and J by 2 bases. CDR3 DNA sequence: TGCGCCAGCAGCTTGGAGGGGGACAGGGCCAACACTGAAGCTTTCTTT. Translated, it gives CASSLEGDRANTEAFF.

This clone appeared a single time. The V and J genes are TRBV4-2 and TRBJ2-7; no clear D gene. Germline V gene sequence: CDR1 LGHNA, CDR2 YNFKEQ. V was trimmed by 0 bases and J by 0 bases, leaving 12 bases between them. This CDR3 is built from 16 residues. This chain's CDR3 is CASSQDLDSSSYEQYF. DNA for the CDR3: TGTGCCAGCAGCCAAGACCTTGACTCAAGCTCCTACGAGCAGTACTTC.

This chain connects TRBV18 to TRBJ2-3, with 9 nucleotides matching TRBD2. The CDR3 covers 15 residues. Germline V gene sequence: CDR1 KGHSH, CDR2 LQKENI. Trimming at V came to 1 base and at J to 6 bases, leaving 5 bases not matched to a gene. In nucleotides, the CDR3 is TGTGCCAGCTCACCACTAGCGGGAGCGGATGATACGCAGTATTTT. The encoded protein is CASSPLAGADDTQYF.

The gene calls are TRBV4-3 and TRBJ2-7, with 7 nucleotides matching TRBD2. Trimming took 1 base from V and 3 from J; bases not matched to a gene: 3. Germline V CDR1 and CDR2: LGHNA, YSLEER. This CDR3 contains 14 residues. The CDR3 region has the DNA TGCGCCAGCAGCCAAGGGCCTAGCGGCTACGAGCAGTACTTC. Amino acid sequence: CASSQGPSGYEQYF.

The rearrangement uses TRBV4-2 and TRBJ2-1; no reliable D call. With 8 bases removed from V and 5 bases from J, the gap between germline ends came to 10 bases. The CDR3 extends over 12 amino acids. The germline V gene has CDR1 LGHNA and CDR2 YNFKEQ. CDR3 loop: CASHRYNNEQFF. CDR3 coding DNA: TGTGCCAGCCACAGATACAACAATGAGCAGTTCTTC.

The CDR3 DNA reads as TGTGCCAGCAGTTTCAACCAGAAGCAGCCCCAGCATTTT. It yields the protein CASSFNQKQPQHF. The V gene is TRBV27, the J gene TRBJ1-5; D is unresolved. Germline CDR1 reads MNHEY; CDR2 reads SMNVEV (reference sequence). CDR3 length: 13 residues. V was pared by 3 bases and J by 7 bases, with 10 bases between.

The genes are TRBV28 and TRBJ2-7; D is unclear. CDR3 length: 14 residues. V was shortened by 3 bases and J by 1 base, with 10 bases between the two germline ends. Germline loops: CDR1 MDHEN, CDR2 SYDVKM. The CDR3 here is CASSFLGSSYEQYF. For the CDR3, the DNA is TGTGCCAGCAGTTTTTTGGGCTCTTCCTACGAGCAGTACTTC.

The V and J genes are TRBV30 and TRBJ2-7; the D gene is possibly TRBD1 (5 bases). The length of the CDR3 is 14 residues. Between the trimmed V and J ends, which lost 1 base and 1 base, there was a span of 11 bases. Germline loops: CDR1 GTSNPN, CDR2 SVGIG (reference sequence). For the CDR3, the DNA is TGTGCCTGGAGTGAGGCGACAGCGTCCTACGAGCAGTACTTC. It encodes CAWSEATASYEQYF.

In this sample, this clone turned up once. The chain uses TRBV10-3 and TRBJ2-3; no clear D. The V gene's germline CDR1 is ENHRY and CDR2 SYGVKD. Trimming stripped 0 bases from V and 9 bases from J, with 7 bases between. There are 12 residues in the CDR3. For the CDR3, the DNA is TGTGCCATCAGTGAGTCTTTCAGGACGCAGTATTTT. Protein: CAISESFRTQYF.

The J gene is TRBJ1-2, the V gene TRBV6-6, with D maybe TRBD1 (5 bases). V was cut by 4 bases and J by 2 bases, with 11 bases left in between. CDR1 and CDR2 (germline): MNHNY, SVGAGI (reference sequence). This CDR3 region has 14 residues. Here the CDR3 reads CASSLAGRNYGYTF. The CDR3 nucleotides are TGTGCCAGCAGTTTGGCAGGGCGGAACTATGGCTACACCTTC.

This clone was detected once. This chain joins TRBV30 and TRBJ2-7; 11 nucleotides match TRBD1. V was pared by 7 bases and J by 3 bases, with 2 bases of the junction left unmatched. Germline V gene lookup returns CDR1 GTSNPN and CDR2 SVGIG (reference sequence). This CDR3 comprises 12 residues. The CDR3 coding sequence is TGTGCCTCCGGGACAGGGGGCTACGAGCAGTACTTC. Translating it yields CASGTGGYEQYF.

The rearrangement links TRBV19 to TRBJ1-4; tentatively, D is TRBD1 (5 bases). Between the trimmed V and J ends, which lost 3 bases and 8 bases, there was a span of 13 bases. Germline V gene sequence: CDR1 LNHDA, CDR2 SQIVND (reference sequence). The length of the CDR3 is 14 residues. CDR3 in amino acids: CASSILGTYEKLFF. For the CDR3, the DNA is TGTGCCAGTAGTATTCTGGGGACTTACGAAAAACTGTTTTTT.

The chain couples TRBV28 to TRBJ2-7; 8 bases are shared with TRBD1. The CDR3 consists of 14 residues. V was pared by 7 bases and J by 5 bases, with 10 bases of the junction left unmatched. Germline CDR1 is MDHEN and CDR2 is SYDVKM. The DNA for the CDR3 is TGTGCCAGCATCCAACAGGGGGTAGCCCACGAGCAGTACTTC. Translation: CASIQQGVAHEQYF.

The V and J genes are TRBV7-9 and TRBJ1-1; D gene uncertain. The CDR3 is 14 residues long. The germline V gene has CDR1 SEHNR and CDR2 FQNEAQ (reference sequence). Trimming cost V 1 base and J 6 bases, with 12 bases left between them. This CDR3 reads CASSLVAGLAEAFF. In DNA, the CDR3 is TGTGCCAGCAGCTTAGTAGCGGGTCTCGCTGAAGCTTTCTTT.

J is TRBJ1-1 and V is TRBV5-4; 7 bases line up with TRBD1. CDR1 is SGHNT, CDR2 YYREEE, per germline (reference sequence). Germline trimming cut 3 bases from V and 1 base from J; bases unmatched to any gene: 6. CDR3 size: 15 residues. CDR3 residues: CASSSGGQENTEAFF. CDR3 in DNA: TGTGCCAGCAGCTCAGGGGGACAAGAGAACACTGAAGCTTTCTTT.

The rearrangement links TRBV18 to TRBJ1-4, with 7 bases fitting TRBD1. This CDR3 region has 16 residues. The V and J ends lost 6 bases and 0 bases, in that order; junction bases with no gene match: 7. CDR1 is KGHSH and CDR2 is LQKENI in the germline V gene. CDR3 nucleotide sequence: TGTGCCAGCTCCCGCAGGGGGACCTCAACTAATGAAAAACTGTTTTTT. Its protein is CASSRRGTSTNEKLFF. Full variable domain (missing parts from reference TRBV18 and TRBJ1-4): NAGVMQNPRHLVRRRGQEARLRCSPMKGHSHVYWYRQLPEEGLKFMVYLQKENIIDESGMPKERFSAEFPKEGPSILRIQQVVRGDSAAYFCASSRRGTSTNEKLFFGSGTQLSVL.

This chain uses TRBV7-9 with TRBJ1-3; D unresolved. The V gene's germline CDR1 is SEHNR and CDR2 FQNEAQ (reference sequence). Between the trimmed V and J ends, which lost 7 bases and 2 bases, there was a span of 15 bases. The CDR3 loop spans 15 amino acids. The CDR3 region is CASTSSGQAGNTIYF. DNA for the CDR3: TGTGCCAGCACCTCTAGCGGGCAGGCTGGAAACACCATATATTTT.

This chain links TRBV6-5 with TRBJ2-1; D gene uncertain. V lost 2 bases, J lost 5 bases, and 7 bases lay in between. This CDR3 is built from 13 residues. The germline gives CDR1 MNHEY, CDR2 SVGAGI. The DNA for the CDR3 is TGTGCCAGCAGTTACCGACGGGACAATGAGCAGTTCTTC. It yields the protein CASSYRRDNEQFF.

The chain couples TRBV28 to TRBJ2-7; 7 bases agree with TRBD1. The trim removed 8 bases at V and 0 bases at J, leaving 7 bases unmatched. The CDR3 extends over 14 amino acids. Germline CDR1 and CDR2: MDHEN and SYDVKM. CDR3 in amino acids: CASFSGTVSYEQYF. The CDR3 DNA follows: TGTGCCAGCTTCTCGGGGACAGTCTCCTACGAGCAGTACTTC. The variable domain in full, completed from reference TRBV28 and TRBJ2-7, reads DVKVTQSSRYLVKRTGEKVFLECVQDMDHENMFWYRQDPGLGLRLIYFSYDVKMKEKGDIPEGYSVSREKKERFSLILESASTNQTSMYLCASFSGTVSYEQYFGPGTRLTVT.

This clone was seen just once. V usage is TRBV4-2 and J usage is TRBJ2-2; D gene uncertain. Trimming removed 3 bases at V and 7 bases at J, with 6 bases between. CDR1 is LGHNA and CDR2 is YNFKEQ in the germline V gene. CDR3 length: 12 amino acids. The CDR3 nucleotides read TGTGCCAGCAGCCACAGTGGCGGGGAGCTGTTTTTT. Its protein is CASSHSGGELFF.

The chain combines TRBV5-1 with TRBJ2-2, with D possibly TRBD2 on 5 matching bases. The germline CDR1 and CDR2 sequences are SGHRS and YFSETQ. V was pared by 2 bases and J by 5 bases, with 10 bases between. The CDR3 runs to 14 residues. The CDR3 DNA reads TGCGCCAGCAGCTTTTCCGGGGAAACCGGGGAGCTGTTTTTT. This gives the protein CASSFSGETGELFF.

The genes are TRBV6-6 and TRBJ1-1, with D unclear. Germline CDR1 MNHNY, CDR2 SVGAGI (reference sequence). CDR3 size: 12 residues. With 6 bases removed from V and 4 bases from J, the gap between germline ends came to 9 bases. The CDR3 DNA reads as TGTGCCAGCAGCCCCCTCTTCACTGAAGCTTTCTTT. Its protein is CASSPLFTEAFF.

In this sample, this clone turned up once. The V gene is TRBV2, the J gene TRBJ1-5, with TRBD1 identical over 7 bases. The CDR3 consists of 16 residues. V lost 7 bases to trimming and J lost 0 bases; unmatched junction nucleotides: 9. CDR1 is SNHLY, CDR2 FYNNEI, per germline. This CDR3 reads CASTRDSTHSNQPQHF. CDR3 bases: TGTGCCAGCACCCGGGACAGTACTCATAGCAATCAGCCCCAGCATTTT.

V and J are TRBV5-4 and TRBJ1-1, with a tentative D call TRBD1 (5 bases). This CDR3 comprises 14 residues. V gave up 2 bases and J gave up 0 bases, with 8 bases separating them. From germline, CDR1 is SGHNT and CDR2 YYREEE (reference sequence). CDR3 amino acids: CASSLRQLNTEAFF. For the CDR3, the DNA is TGTGCCAGCAGCTTAAGACAGTTGAACACTGAAGCTTTCTTT.

J is TRBJ2-5 and V is TRBV29-1, with TRBD2 matching 7 bases. Trimming took 6 bases from V and 5 from J; bases not matched to a gene: 12. This CDR3 comprises 14 residues. The germline CDR1 and CDR2 sequences are SQVTM and ANQGSEA. The CDR3 bases are TGCAGCGTCCTAAGCGGGGAGGGATGGGAGACCCAGTACTTC. Translation gives CSVLSGEGWETQYF.